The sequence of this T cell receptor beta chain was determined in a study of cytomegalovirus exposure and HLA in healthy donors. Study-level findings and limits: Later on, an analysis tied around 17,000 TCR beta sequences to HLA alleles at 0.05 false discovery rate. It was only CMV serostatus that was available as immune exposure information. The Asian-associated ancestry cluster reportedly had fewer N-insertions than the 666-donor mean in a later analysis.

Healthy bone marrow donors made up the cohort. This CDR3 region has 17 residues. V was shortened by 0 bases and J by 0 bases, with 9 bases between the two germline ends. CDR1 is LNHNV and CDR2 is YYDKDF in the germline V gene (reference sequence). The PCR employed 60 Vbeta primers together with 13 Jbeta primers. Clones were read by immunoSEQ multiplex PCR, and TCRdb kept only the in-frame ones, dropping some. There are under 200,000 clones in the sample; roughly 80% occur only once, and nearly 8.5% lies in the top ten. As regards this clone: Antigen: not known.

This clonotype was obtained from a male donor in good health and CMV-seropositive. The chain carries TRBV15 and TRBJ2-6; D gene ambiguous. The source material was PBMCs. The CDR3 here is CATSRDPVVSGANVLTF. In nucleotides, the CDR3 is TGTGCCACCAGCAGAGATCCAGTTGTCTCTGGGGCCAACGTCCTGACTTTC.